These 32 T cell receptor beta chains came from one sample sequenced in a study of OX40 agonist ivuxolimab in advanced cancers. Assay: immunoSEQ multiplex PCR; the TCRdb copy retains only in-frame clones and omits some. The sample includes roughly 49,000 clones, more than 65% of them seen just once. The sequenced sample was CD4+ or CD8+ T cells sorted from blood, obtained in a trial of the OX40 agonist ivuxolimab. Receptors were obtained from an adult with an advanced solid tumor such as melanoma, head and neck, liver or kidney cancer.

The chain recombines TRBV7-9 with TRBJ1-4, with D tentatively TRBD1 (5 bases). Per the germline V gene, CDR1 is SEHNR and CDR2 is FQNEAQ (reference sequence). Between the trimmed V and J ends, which lost 2 bases and 8 bases, there was a span of 12 bases. The length of the CDR3 is 14 residues. CDR3 DNA: TGTGCCAGCAGCTTATTTGTGGGGCCAGAAAAACTGTTTTTT. Translation gives CASSLFVGPEKLFF. Filled out from reference TRBV7-9 and TRBJ1-4, the complete variable domain reads DTGVSQNPRHKITKRGQNVTFRCDPISEHNRLYWYRQTLGQGPEFLTYFQNEAQLEKSRLLSDRFSAERPKGSFSTLEIQRTEQGDSAMYLCASSLFVGPEKLFFGSGTQLSVL.

V gene TRBV5-4 combines with J gene TRBJ1-6; TRBD1 is a possible D gene (5 bases). The V end lost 2 bases, the J end lost 9 bases, and 18 bases lay between the germline ends. The CDR3 is made up of 16 amino acids. Germline V lookup: CDR1 SGHNT, CDR2 YYREEE (reference sequence). In DNA, the CDR3 is TGTGCCAGCAGCTTTGGGGTGGGGGAGGTCGGTTCACCCCTCCACTTT. This codes for CASSFGVGEVGSPLHF.

The chain uses TRBV6-6 and TRBJ1-2; unclear D gene. V lost 4 bases and J 0 bases, leaving 12 bases between the germline ends. Per the germline V gene, CDR1 is MNHNY and CDR2 is SVGAGI (reference sequence). This CDR3 comprises 15 residues. CDR3 bases: TGTGCCAGCAGTTCCCGCCTCGAAGCTAACTATGGCTACACCTTC. Its translation: CASSSRLEANYGYTF.

The chain couples TRBV13 to TRBJ2-7; D is unresolved. The CDR3 totals 11 residues. Germline V CDR1 and CDR2: PRHDT, FYEKMQ (reference sequence). V was shortened by 5 bases and J by 0 bases, with 2 bases between the two germline ends. CDR3 region: CASSRSYEQYF. The DNA for the CDR3 is TGTGCCAGCAGCCGCTCCTACGAGCAGTACTTC.

This clone has more than one count but fewer than ten. This chain uses TRBV9 with TRBJ1-6, with D unclear. V dropped 4 bases and J dropped 11 bases, with 13 bases sitting between them. CDR1 is SGDLS, CDR2 YYNGEE, per germline. The CDR3 contains 13 residues. The CDR3 DNA reads TGTGCCAGCAGCACCCTGATGGGTCCACCCCTCCACTTT. It is translated as CASSTLMGPPLHF.

The gene calls are TRBV9 and TRBJ2-1, with 7 nucleotides matching TRBD1. The CDR3 extends over 14 amino acids. From germline, CDR1 is SGDLS and CDR2 YYNGEE. The V gene end was trimmed by 0 bases and the J gene end by 6 bases; junction bases not matched to a gene: 3. The CDR3 DNA sequence: TGTGCCAGCAGCGTAGACGCAGGGGGCAATGAGCAGTTCTTC. Its protein product is CASSVDAGGNEQFF.

The rearrangement links TRBV5-1 to TRBJ2-2; 10 bases match TRBD1. The ends lost 4 bases at V and 5 bases at J; junction bases unmatched: 5. Germline CDR1 SGHRS, CDR2 YFSETQ. This CDR3 spans 15 amino acids. CDR3 region: CASSVRTGGTGELFF. Written as DNA, the CDR3 is TGCGCCAGCAGCGTCAGGACAGGGGGAACCGGGGAGCTGTTTTTT.

The chain's CDR3 is CASSPRGVYGGELFF. CDR3 coding DNA: TGTGCCAGCAGCCCCAGGGGGGTCTACGGCGGGGAGCTGTTTTTT. The chain employs TRBV27 and TRBJ2-2; D may be TRBD1 (7 bases). The CDR3 runs to 15 residues. The V and J ends lost 6 bases and 7 bases respectively, with 18 bases between them. Per germline, CDR1 MNHEY and CDR2 SMNVEV (reference sequence).

This chain uses TRBV2 with TRBJ2-2; D ambiguous. The CDR3 loop spans 11 amino acids. Per the germline V gene, CDR1 is SNHLY and CDR2 is FYNNEI. V lost 5 bases and J lost 2, with 0 bases in between. Here the CDR3 DNA reads TGTGCCAGCAGTAACACCGGGGAGCTGTTTTTT. Amino acid sequence: CASSNTGELFF.

CDR3 sequence reads: CASSLGERGTDTQYF. In DNA, the CDR3 is TGTGCCAGCAGTTTAGGGGAAAGGGGCACAGATACGCAGTATTTT. The V gene is TRBV5-4, the J gene TRBJ2-3, with D possibly matching TRBD1 (5 bases). Germline V gives CDR1 SGHNT, CDR2 YYREEE (reference sequence). Trimming pared 5 bases from V and 1 base from J, leaving 14 bases between. CDR3 length equals 15 residues.

This sequence joins TRBV5-6 and TRBJ2-2, with D perhaps matching TRBD1 (5 bases). The V and J ends lost 1 base and 1 base respectively, with 14 bases between them. Germline V gene sequence: CDR1 SGHDT, CDR2 YYEEEE. The CDR3 runs to 17 residues. For the CDR3, the DNA is TGTGCCAGCAGCTTGTTAGCAGGGATTGGGAACACCGGGGAGCTGTTTTTT. Amino acids: CASSLLAGIGNTGELFF.

This clone was seen only a few times. This chain links TRBV6-6 with TRBJ1-2; 7 nucleotides align to TRBD1. V was clipped by 6 bases and J by 4 bases; unmatched bases: 8. Germline values: CDR1 MNHNY, CDR2 SVGAGI (reference sequence). There are 14 residues in the CDR3. The CDR3 protein is CASSHRGVGYGYTF. In DNA, the CDR3 is TGTGCCAGCAGCCACAGGGGAGTCGGCTATGGCTACACCTTC.

This chain connects TRBV6-1 to TRBJ2-7; unclear D gene. CDR3 length equals 13 residues. V was cut by 4 bases and J by 3 bases, with 10 bases left in between. CDR1 MNHNS and CDR2 SASEGT come from the germline V gene. CDR3 DNA: TGTGCCAGCAGTGCCAGTTTTTTCTACGAGCAGTACTTC. Its protein product is CASSASFFYEQYF.

A single count supports this clone. The J gene is TRBJ2-7, the V gene TRBV7-2, with D perhaps TRBD2 (6 bases). Germline CDR1 SGHTA, CDR2 FQGNSA. The V end was cut by 4 bases, the J end by 2 bases, with 15 bases between. CDR3 length: 15 residues. The CDR3 nucleotides read TGTGCCAGCAGCTCCGGACTAAGCGGTACCTACGAGCAGTACTTC. This translates into CASSSGLSGTYEQYF.

V usage is TRBV18 and J usage is TRBJ2-7; 16 bases are shared with TRBD2. Germline V gives CDR1 KGHSH, CDR2 LQKENI. With 3 bases clipped from V and 4 bases from J, the junction kept 6 bases outside the gene matches. There are 17 residues in the CDR3. In DNA, the CDR3 is TGTGCCAGCTCACCGGGACTAGCGGGGGGGCAGCGGTACGAGCAGTACTTC. It translates to CASSPGLAGGQRYEQYF.

J is TRBJ1-1 and V is TRBV6-1; no definite D call. Per germline, CDR1 MNHNS and CDR2 SASEGT. The V end was cut by 4 bases, the J end by 4 bases, with 13 bases between. The CDR3 is 14 residues long. The CDR3 DNA reads TGTGCCAGCAGTGTCGAAAGGGCGGGCACTGAAGCTTTCTTT. Its protein is CASSVERAGTEAFF.

CDR3 sequence: CASSGSGANVLTF. The CDR3 DNA is TGTGCCAGTTCGGGGAGTGGGGCCAACGTCCTGACTTTC. This rearrangement joins TRBV6-1 to TRBJ2-6; possible D gene TRBD2, 5 bases. V was cut by 9 bases and J by 3 bases, with 9 bases left in between. From germline, CDR1 is MNHNS and CDR2 SASEGT. The CDR3 totals 13 residues.

The V call is TRBV6-6, the J call TRBJ1-4, with 9 bases fitting TRBD1. The V gene's germline CDR1 is MNHNY and CDR2 SVGAGI (reference sequence). The CDR3 sequence is 15 residues long. Germline trimming cut 6 bases from V and 7 bases from J; bases unmatched to any gene: 9. The CDR3 sequence: CASRGGTGPSEKLFF. Written as DNA, the CDR3 is TGTGCCAGCAGGGGGGGGACAGGGCCGAGTGAAAAACTGTTTTTT.

The chain links TRBV9 to TRBJ1-2, with 8 bases matching TRBD1. The ends lost 4 bases at V and 7 bases at J; junction bases unmatched: 6. Germline V gene data show CDR1 as SGDLS and CDR2 as YYNGEE. The CDR3 is 13 residues long. This chain's CDR3 is CASSRDRGVGYTF. The CDR3 DNA sequence: TGTGCCAGCAGCCGCGACAGGGGTGTTGGCTACACCTTC. Full variable domain (outside the CDR3, taken from reference TRBV9 and TRBJ1-2): DSGVTQTPKHLITATGQRVTLRCSPRSGDLSVYWYQQSLDQGLQFLIQYYNGEERAKGNILERFSAQQFPDLHSELNLSSLELGDSALYFCASSRDRGVGYTFGSGTRLTVV.

This chain connects TRBV7-3 to TRBJ1-5; no definite D call. Between the trimmed V and J ends, which lost 2 bases and 0 bases, there was a span of 5 bases. The CDR3 has 14 amino acids. In germline, CDR1 is SGHTA, CDR2 FQGTGA. DNA for the CDR3: TGTGCCAGCAGCTTAGTCAATAGCAATCAGCCCCAGCATTTT. As protein: CASSLVNSNQPQHF.

The chain couples TRBV4-1 to TRBJ2-7, with 12 bases lining up with TRBD2. CDR3 size: 17 residues. Per germline, CDR1 MGHRA and CDR2 YSYEKL. V dropped 4 bases and J dropped 0; count of bases not matched to a gene: 7. CDR3: CASSLTSGGPSSYEQYF. DNA for the CDR3: TGCGCCAGCAGCCTTACTAGCGGGGGGCCAAGCTCCTACGAGCAGTACTTC.

This chain joins TRBV10-2 and TRBJ1-6, with 8 positions matching TRBD1. The CDR3 is 16 amino acids. Germline V gives CDR1 WSHSY, CDR2 SAAADI. Losses at the gene ends were 6 bases for V and 8 bases for J; bases not matched to a gene: 12. CDR3 coding DNA: TGCGCCAGCAGGGACAGGGCCCAAACGGTTGATTCACCCCTCCACTTT. It encodes CASRDRAQTVDSPLHF.

The rearrangement links TRBV10-3 to TRBJ2-7, with TRBD1 as a possible D gene (6 bases). Trimming removed 0 bases from V and 4 bases from J, with 13 bases in between. The CDR3 runs to 15 residues. Germline CDR1 and CDR2: ENHRY and SYGVKD. CDR3 bases: TGTGCCATCAGTGAGTCATGGGGGCTTGGATACGAGCAGTACTTC. Its translation: CAISESWGLGYEQYF.

The V and J genes are TRBV5-1 and TRBJ2-1; D may correspond to TRBD1 or TRBD2 (6 bases each). This CDR3 contains 16 residues. V was pared by 3 bases and J by 3 bases, with 16 bases between. CDR1 is SGHRS, CDR2 YFSETQ, per germline. The CDR3 is CASSSEPRGGYNEQFF. The CDR3 DNA is TGCGCCAGCAGCTCAGAGCCCAGGGGAGGCTACAATGAGCAGTTCTTC.

The V and J genes are TRBV10-1 and TRBJ2-3; the D is unclear. Germline V CDR1 and CDR2: WNHNN, SYGVQD (reference sequence). V was clipped by 2 bases and J by 4 bases, with 7 bases between them. CDR3 length: 13 residues. CDR3: CASSETSPDTQYF. In nucleotides, the CDR3 is TGCGCCAGCAGTGAGACGTCTCCAGATACGCAGTATTTT.

V and J are TRBV6-5 and TRBJ1-3; D remains unclear. V was clipped by 8 bases and J by 0 bases, with 2 bases between them. Germline lookup yields CDR1 MNHEY and CDR2 SVGAGI. The CDR3 consists of 11 residues. This CDR3 reads CASGSGNTIYF. CDR3 in DNA: TGTGCCAGCGGCTCTGGAAACACCATATATTTT.

V is TRBV4-2 and J is TRBJ1-2, with TRBD1 matching 8 bases. With V trimmed by 2 bases and J by 7 bases, 12 bases remained unmatched. Germline values: CDR1 LGHNA, CDR2 YNFKEQ. The CDR3 is 16 residues long. This chain's CDR3 is CASSQQGAMSYLGYTF. As DNA, the CDR3 is TGTGCCAGCAGCCAACAGGGGGCAATGAGCTATCTTGGCTACACCTTC.

As regards this clone: The sample holds other DNA sequences that translate to the same CDR3. V and J are TRBV7-9 and TRBJ2-3, with TRBD2 matching over 9 bases. Germline V gene lookup returns CDR1 SEHNR and CDR2 FQNEAQ (reference sequence). J gave up 2 bases and V 5 bases, and 5 bases lay outside the gene matches. The CDR3 is made up of 15 amino acids. The DNA of the CDR3 is TGTGCCAGCAGCCCTAGCGGGGAAACCACAGATACGCAGTATTTT. Translated, it gives CASSPSGETTDTQYF.

This chain uses TRBV5-1 with TRBJ2-5, with TRBD2 matching over 9 bases. The V gene's germline CDR1 is SGHRS and CDR2 YFSETQ. The CDR3 is made up of 16 amino acids. V was clipped by 4 bases and J by 2 bases; unmatched bases: 9. The CDR3 DNA follows: TGCGCCAGCAGCGGGGTAGCGGGGGACCTTCAAGAGACCCAGTACTTC. Amino acids: CASSGVAGDLQETQYF.

V gene TRBV6-5 combines with J gene TRBJ2-2, with TRBD2 identical over 8 bases. Germline V gene lookup returns CDR1 MNHEY and CDR2 SVGAGI. Losses at the gene ends were 5 bases for V and 0 bases for J; bases not matched to a gene: 2. The CDR3 totals 15 residues. In DNA, the CDR3 is TGTGCCAGCAGTATGCGGGGGGCGAACACCGGGGAGCTGTTTTTT. It is translated as CASSMRGANTGELFF.

This rearrangement joins TRBV7-2 to TRBJ1-2; D may be TRBD1 (5 bases). CDR1 is SGHTA and CDR2 is FQGNSA in the germline V gene. V lost 5 bases and J 0 bases, leaving 16 bases between the germline ends. The CDR3 consists of 16 residues. CDR3 loop: CASSTTATISNYGYTF. CDR3 in DNA: TGTGCCAGCAGCACGACAGCGACCATTTCTAACTATGGCTACACCTTC.

The chain recombines TRBV19 with TRBJ2-2; the D gene is possibly TRBD1 (5 bases). The CDR3 extends over 12 amino acids. The V gene's germline CDR1 is LNHDA and CDR2 SQIVND (reference sequence). The V end was cut by 7 bases, the J end by 4 bases, with 7 bases between. The CDR3 nucleotides are TGTGCCAGTACTACAGGCACCGGGGAGCTGTTTTTT. It specifies CASTTGTGELFF.